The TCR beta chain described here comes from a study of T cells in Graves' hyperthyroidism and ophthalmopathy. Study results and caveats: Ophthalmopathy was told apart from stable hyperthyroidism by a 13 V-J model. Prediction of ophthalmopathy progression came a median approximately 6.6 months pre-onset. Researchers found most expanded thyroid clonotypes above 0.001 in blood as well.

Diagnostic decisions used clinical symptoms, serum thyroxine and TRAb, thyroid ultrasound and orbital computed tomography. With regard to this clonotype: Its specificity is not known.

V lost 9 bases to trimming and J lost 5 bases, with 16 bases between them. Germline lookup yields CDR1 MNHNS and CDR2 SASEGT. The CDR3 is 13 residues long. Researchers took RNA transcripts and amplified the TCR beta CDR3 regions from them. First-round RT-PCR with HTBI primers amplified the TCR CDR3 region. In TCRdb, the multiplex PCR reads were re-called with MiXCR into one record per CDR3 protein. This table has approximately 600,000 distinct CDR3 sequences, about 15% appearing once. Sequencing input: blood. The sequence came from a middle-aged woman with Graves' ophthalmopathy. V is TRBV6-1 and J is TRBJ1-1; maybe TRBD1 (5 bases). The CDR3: CASWSQGNTEAFF. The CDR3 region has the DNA TGTGCCAGTTGGTCCCAGGGAAATACTGAAGCTTTCTTT.